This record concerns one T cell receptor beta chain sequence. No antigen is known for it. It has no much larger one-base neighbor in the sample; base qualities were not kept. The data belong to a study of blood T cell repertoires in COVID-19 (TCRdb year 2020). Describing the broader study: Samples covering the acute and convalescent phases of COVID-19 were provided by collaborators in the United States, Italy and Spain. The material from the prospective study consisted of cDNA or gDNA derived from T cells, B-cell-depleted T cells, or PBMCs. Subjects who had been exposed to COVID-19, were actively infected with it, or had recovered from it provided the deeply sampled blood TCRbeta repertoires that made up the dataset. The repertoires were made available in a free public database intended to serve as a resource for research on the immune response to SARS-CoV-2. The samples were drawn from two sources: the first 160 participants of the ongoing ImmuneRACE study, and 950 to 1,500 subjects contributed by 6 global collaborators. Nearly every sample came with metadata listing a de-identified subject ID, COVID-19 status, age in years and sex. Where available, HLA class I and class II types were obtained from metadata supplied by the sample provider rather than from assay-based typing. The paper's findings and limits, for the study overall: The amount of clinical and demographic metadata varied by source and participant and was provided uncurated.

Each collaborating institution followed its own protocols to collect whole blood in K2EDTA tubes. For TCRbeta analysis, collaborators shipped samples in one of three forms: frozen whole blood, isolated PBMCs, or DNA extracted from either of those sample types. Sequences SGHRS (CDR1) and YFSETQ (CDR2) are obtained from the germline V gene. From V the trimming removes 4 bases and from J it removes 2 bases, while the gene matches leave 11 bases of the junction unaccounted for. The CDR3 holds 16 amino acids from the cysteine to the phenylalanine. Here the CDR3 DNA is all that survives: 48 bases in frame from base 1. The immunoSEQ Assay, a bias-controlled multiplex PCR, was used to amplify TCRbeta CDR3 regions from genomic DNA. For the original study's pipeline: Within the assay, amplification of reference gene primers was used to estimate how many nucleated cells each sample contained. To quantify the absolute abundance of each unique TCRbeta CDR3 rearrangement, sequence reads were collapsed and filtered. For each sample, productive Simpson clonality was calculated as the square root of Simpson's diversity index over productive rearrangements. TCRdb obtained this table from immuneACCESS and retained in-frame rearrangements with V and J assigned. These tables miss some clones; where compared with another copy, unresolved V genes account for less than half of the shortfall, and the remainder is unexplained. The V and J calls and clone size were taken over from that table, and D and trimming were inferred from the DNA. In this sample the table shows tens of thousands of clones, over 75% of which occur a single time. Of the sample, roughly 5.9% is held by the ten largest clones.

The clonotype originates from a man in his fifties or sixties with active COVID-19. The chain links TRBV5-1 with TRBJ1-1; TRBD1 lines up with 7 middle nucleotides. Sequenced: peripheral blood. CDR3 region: CASSVTGNRFNTEAFF. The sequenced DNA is TGCGCCAGCAGCGTGACAGGGAACAGGTTCAACACTGAAGCTTTCTTT.